These 24 T cell receptor beta chains were sequenced from one sample in a study of T and B cells in COVID-19 patients. TRB rearrangements were amplified by multiplex PCR with BIOMED2 TRB-A/B primers. TCRdb passed the multiplex PCR reads through MiXCR, listing each CDR3 protein once. This table has 4,000 or so distinct CDR3 sequences, around 20% appearing once. Blood genomic DNA input for TRB amplification was 250-500 ng. Material: blood. These receptors were obtained from a human donor with active COVID-19.

This clonotype was seen more than once but under ten times. The chain uses TRBV11-2 and TRBJ2-2; 10 bases match TRBD2. Germline V gene lookup returns CDR1 SGHAT and CDR2 FQNNGV. CDR3 length equals 16 residues. Trimming removed 5 bases from V and 0 bases from J; junction bases left unmatched: 3. CDR3 region: CASSPLAGSNTGELFF. The CDR3, as DNA: TGTGCCAGCAGCCCACTAGCGGGATCGAACACCGGGGAGCTGTTTTTT.

The CDR3 region has the DNA TGTGCCAGCACCGTTATTTCCCTCGGTGGCTACACCTTC. Its protein product is CASTVISLGGYTF. The V and J genes are TRBV7-9 and TRBJ1-2, with unresolved D. V gave up 7 bases and J gave up 7 bases, with 16 bases separating them. This CDR3 has 13 residues. Germline-derived CDR1 and CDR2 are SEHNR and FQNEAQ (reference sequence).

By its share, this clonotype is medium-sized (0.01 to 0.1%). This chain uses TRBV6-2 or TRBV6-3 with TRBJ2-3; TRBD1 matches at 7 bases. In germline, CDR1 is MNHEY, CDR2 SVGEGT. J lost 6 bases, V lost 9 bases, and 12 bases had no gene match. CDR3 length: 14 residues. CDR3 sequence (DNA): TGTGCCAGTTCCTTAAGAGGGGGCTTGGATACGCAGTATTTT. It yields the protein CASSLRGGLDTQYF.

By its share, this clonotype is medium-sized (0.01 to 0.1%). The chain has TRBV6-2 or TRBV6-3 and TRBJ2-1, with D possibly matching TRBD2 (6 bases). The CDR3 runs to 17 residues. The germline V gene has CDR1 MNHEY and CDR2 SVGEGT. The V end lost 2 bases, the J end lost 3 bases, and 17 bases lay between the germline ends. The CDR3: CASSYHSGSGLYNEQFF. The DNA for the CDR3 is TGTGCCAGCAGTTACCACTCGGGCAGCGGGCTCTACAATGAGCAGTTCTTC.

J is TRBJ2-7 and V is TRBV7-2, with D perhaps TRBD1 (6 bases). Trimming took off 3 bases at V and 2 bases at J, with 17 bases between the two ends. The CDR3 runs 16 residues. Looked up from germline, CDR1 is SGHTA and CDR2 is FQGNSA. DNA for the CDR3: TGTGCCAGCAGCTTTCTGCCGGGACACGGGGCCTACGAGCAGTACTTC. Its translation: CASSFLPGHGAYEQYF.

The rearrangement joins TRBV6-5 to TRBJ2-3, with D perhaps assigned TRBD1 or TRBD2 (5 bases each). CDR1 is MNHEY and CDR2 is SVGAGI in the germline V gene. CDR3 length: 16 residues. V lost 2 bases, J lost 14 bases, and 26 bases lay in between. In nucleotides, the CDR3 is TGTGCCAGCAGTTACGAGACCACCGGGACGGGGAATCGAGGGTATTTT. Translating gives CASSYETTGTGNRGYF.

A few counts support this clonotype. This chain links TRBV21-1 with TRBJ1-4; the table gives TRBD1 as D, unverified against the DNA. TRBV21-1 constitutes a pseudogene. The CDR3 loop spans 18 amino acids. The CDR3 protein is CASSKRDRVTGDNEKLFF. The DNA for the CDR3 is TGTGCCAGCAGCAAACGAGATAGGGTTACGGGGGATAATGAAAAACTGTTTTTT.

This clonotype has only a few counts. The gene calls are TRBV20-1 and TRBJ2-1, with a weak D call TRBD1 (6 bases). V was trimmed by 2 bases and J by 7 bases, leaving 15 bases between them. The germline V gene encodes CDR1 DFQATT and CDR2 SNEGSKA (reference sequence). The CDR3 length is 14 residues. Here the CDR3 reads CSARQGTTENEQFF. The CDR3 nucleotides read TGCAGTGCTAGACAGGGGACAACGGAGAATGAGCAGTTCTTC.

Judged by abundance, this clonotype is large (0.1 to 1%). V gene TRBV19 combines with J gene TRBJ2-2; no reliable D call. Germline V gene data show CDR1 as LNHDA and CDR2 as SQIVND (reference sequence). Trimming stripped 7 bases from V and 3 bases from J, with 9 bases between. CDR3 length equals 13 residues. CDR3 coding DNA: TGTGCCAGTAATTTGGCCTACACCGGGGAGCTGTTTTTT. Residues: CASNLAYTGELFF.

This clonotype appeared many times. The V gene is TRBV4-2, the J gene TRBJ2-3; D might be TRBD2 (5 bases). Germline lookup yields CDR1 LGHNA and CDR2 YNFKEQ. CDR3 length equals 11 residues. Trimming removed 7 bases at V and 5 bases at J, with 7 bases between. The CDR3 DNA follows: TGTGCCAGCAAAGGAGGAGATACGCAGTATTTT. Residues: CASKGGDTQYF.

Within the sample, this clonotype is medium-sized (0.01 to 0.1%). The J gene is TRBJ2-1, the V gene TRBV6-2 or TRBV6-3; D not certain. The CDR3 has 11 residues. V lost 3 bases and J lost 15, with 12 bases in between. CDR1 is MNHEY and CDR2 is SVGEGT in the germline V gene. The CDR3 nucleotides are TGTGCCAGCAGTTATCTATCCTTATGGTTCTTC. Its translation is CASSYLSLWFF.

This clonotype has a count of ten or more. V usage is TRBV11-2 and J usage is TRBJ1-6, with 10 bases matching TRBD1. This CDR3 region has 16 residues. Germline V gives CDR1 SGHAT, CDR2 FQNNGV. V lost 4 bases and J lost 8; bases outside the gene matches: 8. The DNA for the CDR3 is TGTGCCAGCAGCTCGAATAGGGGGACAGGGGATTCACCCCTCCACTTT. This codes for CASSSNRGTGDSPLHF.

This clonotype appeared many times. The V gene is TRBV14, the J gene TRBJ2-4; 9 bases agree with TRBD1. CDR3 size: 14 residues. J was trimmed by 7 bases and V by 4 bases; bases with no gene match: 5. Germline V gene sequence: CDR1 SGHDN, CDR2 FVKESK. The CDR3 bases are TGTGCCAGCAGCCCGGGACAGGGACGTAACATTCAGTACTTC. As protein: CASSPGQGRNIQYF.

V gene TRBV4-3 combines with J gene TRBJ2-7; the match to TRBD2 covers 11 bases. Germline-derived CDR1 and CDR2 are LGHNA and YSLEER. V dropped 0 bases and J dropped 9; count of bases not matched to a gene: 4. The CDR3 contains 14 residues. Here the CDR3 reads CASSQDSGRASQYF. CDR3 DNA sequence: TGCGCCAGCAGCCAAGATAGCGGGAGGGCCTCGCAGTACTTC.

V usage is TRBV7-2 and J usage is TRBJ1-1, with D maybe TRBD1 (5 bases). V was pared by 1 base and J by 0 bases, with 6 bases between. This CDR3 has 14 residues. The V gene's germline CDR1 is SGHTA and CDR2 FQGNSA. CDR3 residues: CASSLGGMNTEAFF. DNA for the CDR3: TGTGCCAGCAGCTTAGGGGGGATGAACACTGAAGCTTTCTTT.

By share of the sample, this clonotype is medium-sized. This chain joins TRBV19 and TRBJ1-1; TRBD1 matches 7 bases. This CDR3 has 16 amino acids. Germline assignment: CDR1 LNHDA and CDR2 SQIVND (reference sequence). V shed 5 bases and J 0 bases; nucleotides not matched to a gene: 9. CDR3 amino acids: CASSLRTGIMNTEAFF. The DNA for the CDR3 is TGTGCCAGTAGTCTCCGGACAGGAATAATGAACACTGAAGCTTTCTTT.

This clonotype turned up a few times. This chain connects TRBV7-2 to TRBJ2-5; 10 bases are a match to TRBD2. Unmatched junction bases numbered 2, after V lost 6 bases and J lost 4 bases. In germline, CDR1 is SGHTA, CDR2 FQGNSA. The CDR3 is 13 residues long. In nucleotides, the CDR3 is TGTGCCAGCAGTCTAGCGGGAGCAGAGACCCAGTACTTC. Amino acid sequence: CASSLAGAETQYF.

CDR3 sequence reads: CASRQGYEQYF. For the CDR3, the DNA is TGTGCCAGCAGACAGGGGTACGAGCAGTACTTC. The rearrangement links TRBV28 to TRBJ2-7, with 7 positions matching TRBD1. The ends lost 6 bases at V and 4 bases at J; junction bases unmatched: 0. The CDR3 sequence is 11 residues long. The germline V gene has CDR1 MDHEN and CDR2 SYDVKM.

Relative to its sample, this clonotype is medium-sized (0.01 to 0.1%). For the CDR3, the DNA is TGTGCCAGCAGCTCCGGGACTAGCGGCGACAATGAGCAGTTCTTC. Amino acid sequence: CASSSGTSGDNEQFF. The chain links TRBV13 to TRBJ2-1, with 11 positions matching TRBD2. From germline, CDR1 is PRHDT and CDR2 FYEKMQ (reference sequence). V was pared by 4 bases and J by 5 bases, with 4 bases of the junction left unmatched. CDR3 size: 15 residues.

This clonotype has ten or more counts. J is TRBJ2-1 and V is TRBV5-1; 8 positions match TRBD2. The length of the CDR3 is 15 residues. With 2 bases clipped from V and 3 bases from J, the junction kept 4 bases outside the gene matches. From germline, CDR1 is SGHRS and CDR2 YFSETQ. The CDR3 DNA sequence: TGCGCCAGCAGCTTTAGCGGGGAGGTCTACAATGAGCAGTTCTTC. Translated: CASSFSGEVYNEQFF.

This clonotype was observed many times. The chain employs TRBV4-2 and TRBJ1-2; D remains ambiguous. Germline loops: CDR1 LGHNA, CDR2 YNFKEQ. This CDR3 has 13 residues. V lost 0 bases and J 8 bases, leaving 10 bases between the germline ends. Here the CDR3 DNA reads TGTGCCAGCAGCCAAGATCCAGTATCGGGCTACACCTTC. This encodes CASSQDPVSGYTF.

The genes are TRBV20-1 and TRBJ1-3; the D is unclear. The CDR3 sequence is 13 residues long. Trimming pared 5 bases from V and 4 bases from J, leaving 12 bases between. CDR1 and CDR2 (germline): DFQATT, SNEGSKA (reference sequence). CDR3 loop: CSAWEGFGNTIYF. DNA for the CDR3: TGCAGTGCTTGGGAGGGATTCGGAAACACCATATATTTT.

This clonotype is classed as medium-sized. The chain employs TRBV6-2 or TRBV6-3 and TRBJ2-2; the D is unclear. Germline values: CDR1 MNHEY, CDR2 SVGEGT. Between the trimmed V and J ends, which lost 5 bases and 3 bases, there was a span of 13 bases. The length of the CDR3 is 15 residues. The CDR3 is CASSQLITYTGELFF. In DNA form, the CDR3 reads TGTGCCAGCAGTCAACTCATCACCTACACCGGGGAGCTGTTTTTT.

This clonotype has a handful of counts. V usage is TRBV18 and J usage is TRBJ1-1; no firm D call. The CDR3 runs to 15 residues. The germline CDR1 and CDR2 sequences are KGHSH and LQKENI. V was pared by 4 bases and J by 0 bases, with 12 bases between. CDR3 protein: CASSLDGRMNTEAFF. The CDR3 bases are TGTGCCAGCTCACTGGACGGGAGAATGAACACTGAAGCTTTCTTT.